This T cell receptor beta chain was documented in a study of neurological immune-mediated disorders. Trimming pared 6 bases from V and 8 bases from J, leaving 25 bases between. The CDR3 has 17 amino acids. Germline CDR1 is MNHEY and CDR2 is SMNVEV (reference sequence). TCRdb analysed the 5' RACE reads with MiXCR anew, one entry per CDR3 protein. The sample has 13,000 to 15,000 distinct CDR3 sequences; about 13% are singletons. V usage is TRBV27 and J usage is TRBJ1-4; D unclear. The receptor was derived from a female donor with HTLV-1-associated myelopathy (HAM/TSP). The material sequenced was CD8+ T cells from blood. CDR3 amino acids: CASSLRALRGFGEKLFF. The CDR3 DNA reads as TGTGCCAGCAGCCTCCGAGCCCTTCGCGGATTCGGAGAAAAACTGTTTTTT.